The 27 T cell receptor beta chains below come from one sample, sequenced in a study of shared clonotypes between healthy human individuals. TCRdb keeps only in-frame clones here, not all; method: immunoSEQ multiplex PCR. Of some 450,000 clones listed, 77% are singletons. Sequences were obtained from PBMCs. These receptors were collected from a woman aged 40 to 49 in good health. Some clones in this sample may be carry-over from other donors' samples.

On this clone itself: A much more abundant neighbour one base away suggests this may be a read error. The sample holds other DNA sequences that translate to the same CDR3. J is TRBJ1-1 and V is TRBV30; no clear D. CDR1 is GTSNPN and CDR2 is SVGIG in the germline V gene (reference sequence). V gave up 0 bases and J gave up 1 base, with 9 bases separating them. The CDR3 length is 14 residues. As DNA, the CDR3 is TGTGCCTGGAGTGTAACGGAGACGAACACTGAAGCTTTCTTT. Protein: CAWSVTETNTEAFF. The whole variable domain, remainder taken from reference TRBV30 and TRBJ1-1, is SQTIHQWPATLVQPVGSPLSLECTVEGTSNPNLYWYRQAAGRGLQLLFYSVGIGQISSEVPQNLSASRPQDRQFILSSKKLLLSDSGFYLCAWSVTETNTEAFFGQGTRLTVV.

This clone showed up just a few times. V is TRBV5-4 and J is TRBJ2-7; 9 nucleotides match TRBD2. The CDR3 totals 16 residues. V was pared by 0 bases and J by 4 bases, with 8 bases of the junction left unmatched. In germline, CDR1 is SGHNT, CDR2 YYREEE (reference sequence). CDR3 in amino acids: CASSLAGASGTYEQYF. The CDR3 nucleotides read TGTGCCAGCAGCTTGGCTGGGGCTAGCGGGACGTACGAGCAGTACTTC.

This clone was seen just once. J is TRBJ2-2 and V is TRBV7-8; possibly TRBD1 for D (6 bases). V dropped 2 bases and J dropped 6 bases, with 13 bases sitting between them. The CDR3 runs to 15 residues. CDR1 is SGHVS, CDR2 FQNEAQ, per germline. The CDR3 here is CASSLSQGWAGELFF. The CDR3 DNA sequence: TGTGCCAGCAGCTTATCCCAGGGGTGGGCCGGGGAGCTGTTTTTT.

The chain links TRBV9 to TRBJ1-2; 8 positions agree with TRBD1. The CDR3 length is 13 residues. CDR1 is SGDLS, CDR2 YYNGEE, per germline. V gave up 4 bases and J gave up 7 bases; unmatched junction bases: 6. The CDR3 DNA reads TGTGCCAGCAGCCCTCGGACAGGGTCTGGCTACACCTTC. The encoded protein is CASSPRTGSGYTF.

As to this clone: This may stem from a read error, because a much larger clone lies one nucleotide away. This chain connects TRBV2 to TRBJ2-6; D call uncertain. Germline CDR1 SNHLY, CDR2 FYNNEI. This CDR3 has 12 amino acids. Trimming removed 11 bases from V and 4 bases from J, with 9 bases in between. The CDR3 DNA reads TGTGCCTGCACCGGCGGGGCCAACGTCCTGACTTTC. Encoded protein: CACTGGANVLTF.

As for this clone: A much larger clone sits a single nucleotide away, making a read error possible. DNA of the CDR3: TGTGCCAGCAGGAAATCGGGCAGTTTTTCCCATCAGCCCCAGCATTTT. This gives the protein CASRKSGSFSHQPQHF. The chain joins TRBV28 to TRBJ1-5, with no clear D. Trimming removed 6 bases from V and 5 bases from J, with 20 bases in between. This CDR3 comprises 16 residues. CDR1 is MDHEN, CDR2 SYDVKM, per germline.

As regards this clone: The same CDR3 can be traced to other DNA sequences in this sample. The rearrangement uses TRBV30 and TRBJ2-5, with D uncertain. The J call may be mistaken, given a closer DNA end match to TRBJ2-7. Germline assignment: CDR1 GTSNPN and CDR2 SVGIG (reference sequence). The CDR3 is 11 amino acids. CDR3 loop: CAWSGNYEQYF. The CDR3 nucleotides read TGTGCCTGGAGTGGAAATTACGAGCAGTACTTC.

The V and J genes are TRBV2 and TRBJ2-7, with 9 bases lining up with TRBD2. Trimming at V came to 5 bases and at J to 3 bases, leaving 5 bases not matched to a gene. The CDR3 consists of 14 residues. In germline, CDR1 is SNHLY, CDR2 FYNNEI. The CDR3 nucleotides are TGTGCCAGCAGTTATACTAGCGGGCTCTACGAGCAGTACTTC. Translation gives CASSYTSGLYEQYF. Full variable domain (rest looked up from reference TRBV2 and TRBJ2-7): EPEVTQTPSHQVTQMGQEVILRCVPISNHLYFYWYRQILGQKVEFLVSFYNNEISEKSEIFDDQFSVERPDGSNFTLKIRSTKLEDSAMYFCASSYTSGLYEQYFGPGTRLTVT.

This chain connects TRBV9 to TRBJ2-7, with a tentative D call TRBD2 (6 bases). V lost 4 bases to trimming and J lost 4 bases, with 12 bases between them. Germline V gives CDR1 SGDLS, CDR2 YYNGEE. CDR3 size: 13 residues. The CDR3: CASSPREFYEQYF. The CDR3 DNA is TGTGCCAGCAGCCCCCGGGAGTTTTACGAGCAGTACTTC.

The chain recombines TRBV2 with TRBJ2-2; the D gene is possibly TRBD1 (5 bases). With 3 bases removed from V and 7 bases from J, the gap between germline ends came to 9 bases. Germline lookup yields CDR1 SNHLY and CDR2 FYNNEI. The length of the CDR3 is 13 residues. In nucleotides, the CDR3 is TGTGCCAGCAGTGATAGGGGCCACGGGGAGCTGTTTTTT. This translates into CASSDRGHGELFF.

This clone was detected a few times. The chain employs TRBV28 and TRBJ1-2, with a weak D call TRBD1 (5 bases). The CDR3 is 12 residues long. CDR1 and CDR2 (germline): MDHEN, SYDVKM. The V and J ends lost 10 bases and 3 bases respectively, with 12 bases between them. CDR3 sequence reads: CAIRGGDYGYTF. CDR3 bases: TGTGCCATCCGGGGGGGGGACTATGGCTACACCTTC.

The chain uses TRBV9 and TRBJ1-5; D is unclear. The V gene's germline CDR1 is SGDLS and CDR2 YYNGEE. V was cut by 1 base and J by 5 bases, with 7 bases left in between. This CDR3 has 13 residues. Here the CDR3 reads CASSVTGHQPQHF. For the CDR3, the DNA is TGTGCCAGCAGCGTAACGGGCCATCAGCCCCAGCATTTT. The full variable domain, completed using reference TRBV9 and TRBJ1-5, is DSGVTQTPKHLITATGQRVTLRCSPRSGDLSVYWYQQSLDQGLQFLIQYYNGEERAKGNILERFSAQQFPDLHSELNLSSLELGDSALYFCASSVTGHQPQHFGDGTRLSIL.

The rearrangement uses TRBV28 and TRBJ1-5, with D maybe TRBD1 (6 bases). Trimming removed 7 bases at V and 4 bases at J, with 17 bases between. The germline V gene encodes CDR1 MDHEN and CDR2 SYDVKM. The CDR3 spans 15 residues. CDR3 DNA sequence: TGTGCCAGCAACTCATGGGCAGGGGTAAATCAGCCCCAGCATTTT. Amino acids: CASNSWAGVNQPQHF.

The chain couples TRBV7-9 to TRBJ2-5; D possibly matches TRBD1 or TRBD2 (6 bases each). This CDR3 spans 15 amino acids. V lost 1 base to trimming and J lost 3 bases, with 12 bases between them. CDR1 and CDR2 from the germline V gene are SEHNR and FQNEAQ (reference sequence). The CDR3 sequence: CASSLGGAVEETQYF. The CDR3 DNA sequence: TGTGCCAGCAGCTTAGGGGGGGCGGTTGAAGAGACCCAGTACTTC.

V is TRBV29-1 and J is TRBJ2-1; D remains unclear. V shed 8 bases and J shed 4 bases, with 12 bases lying between them. This CDR3 comprises 12 residues. From germline, CDR1 is SQVTM and CDR2 ANQGSEA. The DNA for the CDR3 is TGCAGCCCACGACTCGGTTACAATGAGCAGTTCTTC. Translating gives CSPRLGYNEQFF.

The J gene is TRBJ1-5, the V gene TRBV27; no firm D call. CDR1 is MNHEY, CDR2 SMNVEV, per germline (reference sequence). The CDR3 loop spans 13 amino acids. The ends were cut back, 5 bases at V and 9 bases at J, with 14 bases in the middle. CDR3 residues: CASSQAPEMPQHF. For the CDR3, the DNA is TGTGCCAGCAGTCAGGCACCGGAGATGCCCCAGCATTTT.

The chain joins TRBV6-1 to TRBJ2-7; D may match TRBD1 or TRBD2 (5 bases each). V was pared by 0 bases and J by 5 bases, with 17 bases between. CDR1 MNHNS and CDR2 SASEGT come from the germline V gene. The CDR3 has 16 residues. The CDR3 coding sequence is TGTGCCAGCAGTGAAGCGCTGGGTTACGGGGCTGACGAGCAGTACTTC. Translating it yields CASSEALGYGADEQYF.

The chain combines TRBV4-2 with TRBJ2-7, with TRBD2 matching 12 bases. V lost 1 base to trimming and J lost 7 bases; unmatched junction nucleotides: 5. From germline, CDR1 is LGHNA and CDR2 YNFKEQ. The CDR3 is 15 amino acids. The CDR3 reads CASSQALAGGGEQYF. The CDR3 region has the DNA TGTGCCAGCAGCCAAGCGCTAGCGGGAGGGGGTGAGCAGTACTTC.

CDR3 in amino acids: CAWSDLYEQYF. The CDR3, as DNA: TGTGCCTGGAGTGACTTATACGAGCAGTACTTC. The gene calls are TRBV30 and TRBJ2-7; D ambiguous. The germline CDR1 and CDR2 sequences are GTSNPN and SVGIG (reference sequence). CDR3 length: 11 residues. V lost 1 base and J lost 4, with 5 bases in between.

J is TRBJ2-2 and V is TRBV15; D is possibly TRBD1 (5 bases). The germline CDR1 and CDR2 sequences are LNHNV and YYDKDF (reference sequence). The CDR3 runs 14 residues. The ends were cut back, 11 bases at V and 1 base at J, with 14 bases in the middle. CDR3 region: CAPARQGNTGELFF. The CDR3 DNA is TGTGCCCCGGCCCGTCAGGGGAACACCGGGGAGCTGTTTTTT.

J is TRBJ2-1 and V is TRBV28; TRBD1 aligns across 9 bases. V lost 6 bases to trimming and J lost 6 bases; unmatched junction nucleotides: 9. This CDR3 region has 15 residues. Germline V gives CDR1 MDHEN, CDR2 SYDVKM. The CDR3 DNA is TGTGCCAGCAGCCGTCCCGGGACAGGGACCAATGAGCAGTTCTTC. Translation: CASSRPGTGTNEQFF.

V gene TRBV28 combines with J gene TRBJ1-2; D ambiguous. Germline values: CDR1 MDHEN, CDR2 SYDVKM. The V end was cut by 6 bases, the J end by 3 bases, with 8 bases between. The CDR3 contains 12 residues. The CDR3 DNA reads as TGTGCCAGCAGCCAATGGGACTATGGCTACACCTTC. Its translation is CASSQWDYGYTF.

CDR3 residues: CASSLTYEQFF. The CDR3 DNA follows: TGTGCCAGCAGCTTAACCTATGAGCAGTTCTTC. This chain links TRBV7-9 with TRBJ2-1; D gene uncertain. Germline V CDR1 and CDR2: SEHNR, FQNEAQ (reference sequence). The V end was cut by 2 bases, the J end by 8 bases, with 4 bases between. This CDR3 contains 11 residues.

V is TRBV19 and J is TRBJ1-1, with a weak D call TRBD1 (5 bases). CDR1 is LNHDA, CDR2 SQIVND, per germline (reference sequence). V was shortened by 10 bases and J by 4 bases, with 22 bases between the two germline ends. CDR3 size: 15 residues. The CDR3 bases are TGTGCCACTTGCGGGAGGGACGTGGAGGTCACTGAAGCTTTCTTT. Protein: CATCGRDVEVTEAFF. Together with reference TRBV19 and TRBJ1-1, the CDR3 gives the full variable domain: DGGITQSPKYLFRKEGQNVTLSCEQNLNHDAMYWYRQDPGQGLRLIYYSQIVNDFQKGDIAEGYSVSREKKESFPLTVTSAQKNPTAFYLCATCGRDVEVTEAFFGQGTRLTVV.

The chain has TRBV11-2 and TRBJ1-1; weak D call: TRBD1 (6 bases). The CDR3 is 13 residues long. The ends were cut back, 5 bases at V and 6 bases at J, with 13 bases in the middle. The germline V gene has CDR1 SGHAT and CDR2 FQNNGV. The CDR3 nucleotides read TGTGCCAGCAGCCCGACAGGTTTGGCTGAAGCTTTCTTT. Translation gives CASSPTGLAEAFF.

This chain connects TRBV30 to TRBJ2-5; TRBD2 is a possible D gene (6 bases). Trimming left V 3 bases short and J 1 base short, with 15 bases between. The germline gives CDR1 GTSNPN, CDR2 SVGIG (reference sequence). The CDR3 consists of 15 residues. Written as DNA, the CDR3 is TGTGCCTGGAGCCTCGGGACTCCGATCCAAGAGACCCAGTACTTC. It translates to CAWSLGTPIQETQYF.

This clone was observed once. This chain uses TRBV27 with TRBJ2-2; 8 nucleotides match TRBD2. Per the germline V gene, CDR1 is MNHEY and CDR2 is SMNVEV (reference sequence). The CDR3 totals 16 residues. With 7 bases clipped from V and 2 bases from J, the junction kept 9 bases outside the gene matches. CDR3 DNA: TGTGCCAGCACGGGGGGGAACTCCTTTAACACCGGGGAGCTGTTTTTT. This sequence encodes CASTGGNSFNTGELFF.